The 3 T cell receptor beta chains reported below all come from one sample, sequenced in a study of T cells in Graves' hyperthyroidism and ophthalmopathy. TCR beta CDR3 sequences were amplified from RNA transcripts. The HTBI primer set served for first-round RT-PCR of the TCR CDR3. TCRdb ran MiXCR on the multiplex PCR reads and lists one entry per CDR3 protein. The sample holds more than 300,000 distinct CDR3 sequences, about a sixth seen once. The sample was blood. The receptors shown here come from a woman aged 25 to 39 with Graves' hyperthyroidism that later progressed to Graves' ophthalmopathy.

Ten or more counts support this clonotype. The V call is TRBV7-8, the J call TRBJ2-1; no definite D call. Germline CDR1 reads SGHVS; CDR2 reads FQNEAQ. Trimming took off 5 bases at V and 0 bases at J, with 17 bases between the two ends. The CDR3 length is 17 residues. CDR3 residues: CASSGLALEISYNEQFF. CDR3 DNA: TGTGCCAGCAGCGGTCTGGCGTTGGAAATCTCCTACAATGAGCAGTTCTTC.

This clonotype was seen ten or more times. CDR3: CASSIWGPTTDTQYF. In DNA form, the CDR3 reads TGTGCCAGCAGCATTTGGGGTCCGACCACAGATACGCAGTATTTT. V is TRBV12-3 or TRBV12-4 and J is TRBJ2-3; D is ambiguous. The germline V and J ends were trimmed by 6 bases and 2 bases, with 15 bases remaining between them. The CDR3 consists of 15 residues.

In its sample, this clonotype was seen many times. The gene calls are TRBV20-1 and TRBJ2-7; tentatively, D is TRBD2 (6 bases). The V end was cut by 1 base, the J end by 1 base, with 17 bases between. Germline loops: CDR1 DFQATT, CDR2 SNEGSKA (reference sequence). The CDR3 contains 16 residues. The CDR3: CSARGFASDVSYEQYF. The CDR3 DNA reads as TGCAGTGCTAGAGGCTTTGCTAGCGACGTTTCCTACGAGCAGTACTTC.